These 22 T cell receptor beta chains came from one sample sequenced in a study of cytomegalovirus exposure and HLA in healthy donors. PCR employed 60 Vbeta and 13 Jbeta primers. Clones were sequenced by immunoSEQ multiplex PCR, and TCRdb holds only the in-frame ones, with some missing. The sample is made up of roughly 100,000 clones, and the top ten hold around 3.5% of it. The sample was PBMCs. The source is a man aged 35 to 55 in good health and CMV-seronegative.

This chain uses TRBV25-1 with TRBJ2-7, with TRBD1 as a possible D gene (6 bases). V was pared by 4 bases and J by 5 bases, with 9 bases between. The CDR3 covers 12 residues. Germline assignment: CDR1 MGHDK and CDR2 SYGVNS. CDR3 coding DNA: TGTGCCAGCAGTGGGGGGCGGAACGAGCAGTACTTC. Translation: CASSGGRNEQYF.

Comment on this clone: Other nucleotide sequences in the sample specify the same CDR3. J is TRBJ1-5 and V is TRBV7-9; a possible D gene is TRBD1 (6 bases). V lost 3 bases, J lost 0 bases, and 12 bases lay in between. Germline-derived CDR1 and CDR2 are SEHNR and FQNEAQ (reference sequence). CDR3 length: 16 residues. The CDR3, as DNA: TGTGCCAGCAGCTTGGGCAGGGGCAATAGCAATCAGCCCCAGCATTTT. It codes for CASSLGRGNSNQPQHF. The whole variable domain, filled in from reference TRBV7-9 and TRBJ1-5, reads DTGVSQNPRHKITKRGQNVTFRCDPISEHNRLYWYRQTLGQGPEFLTYFQNEAQLEKSRLLSDRFSAERPKGSFSTLEIQRTEQGDSAMYLCASSLGRGNSNQPQHFGDGTRLSIL.

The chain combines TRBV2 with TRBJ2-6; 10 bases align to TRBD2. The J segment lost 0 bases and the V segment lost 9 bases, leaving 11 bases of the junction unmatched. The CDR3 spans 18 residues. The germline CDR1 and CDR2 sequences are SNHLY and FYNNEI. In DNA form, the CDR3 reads TGTGCCAGATCCCTTCTTAGCGGGAGGAACTCTGGGGCCAACGTCCTGACTTTC. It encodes CARSLLSGRNSGANVLTF.

The CDR3 DNA reads TGCGCCAGCAGTCGACTAGCGTCGAACGGGGAGCTGTTTTTT. It is translated as CASSRLASNGELFF. The chain employs TRBV5-1 and TRBJ2-2; 8 bases map to TRBD2. The V and J ends lost 5 bases and 7 bases, in that order; junction bases with no gene match: 7. CDR1 and CDR2 from the germline V gene are SGHRS and YFSETQ. The CDR3 length is 14 residues.

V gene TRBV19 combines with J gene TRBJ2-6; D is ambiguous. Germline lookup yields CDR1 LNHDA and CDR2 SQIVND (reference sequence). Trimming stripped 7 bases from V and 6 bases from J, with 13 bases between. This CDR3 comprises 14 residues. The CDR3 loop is CASTHGLMANVLTF. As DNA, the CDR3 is TGTGCCAGTACCCATGGCCTTATGGCCAACGTCCTGACTTTC.

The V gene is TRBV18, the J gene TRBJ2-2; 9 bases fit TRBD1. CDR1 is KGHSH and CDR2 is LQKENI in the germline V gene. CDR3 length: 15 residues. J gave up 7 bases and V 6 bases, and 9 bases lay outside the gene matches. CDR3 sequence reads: CASSPRTGADGELFF. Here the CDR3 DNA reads TGTGCCAGCTCTCCTAGGACAGGGGCGGACGGGGAGCTGTTTTTT. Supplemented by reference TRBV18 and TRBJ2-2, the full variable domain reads NAGVMQNPRHLVRRRGQEARLRCSPMKGHSHVYWYRQLPEEGLKFMVYLQKENIIDESGMPKERFSAEFPKEGPSILRIQQVVRGDSAAYFCASSPRTGADGELFFGEGSRLTVL.

As DNA, the CDR3 is TGCAGTGCTAGATCGGGTCCTGAAGCTTTCTTT. Its translation is CSARSGPEAFF. This rearrangement joins TRBV20-1 to TRBJ1-1; D remains ambiguous. Trimming cost V 2 bases and J 6 bases, with 7 bases left between them. CDR3 length: 11 amino acids. The germline gives CDR1 DFQATT, CDR2 SNEGSKA (reference sequence).

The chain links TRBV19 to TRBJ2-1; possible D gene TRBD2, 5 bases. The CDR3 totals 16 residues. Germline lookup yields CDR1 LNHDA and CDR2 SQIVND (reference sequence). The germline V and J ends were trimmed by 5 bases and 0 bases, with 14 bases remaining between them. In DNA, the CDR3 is TGTGCCAGTAGTCAACGAGGGCGGTTCTCCTACAATGAGCAGTTCTTC. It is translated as CASSQRGRFSYNEQFF. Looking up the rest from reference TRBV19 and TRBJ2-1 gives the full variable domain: DGGITQSPKYLFRKEGQNVTLSCEQNLNHDAMYWYRQDPGQGLRLIYYSQIVNDFQKGDIAEGYSVSREKKESFPLTVTSAQKNPTAFYLCASSQRGRFSYNEQFFGPGTRLTVL.

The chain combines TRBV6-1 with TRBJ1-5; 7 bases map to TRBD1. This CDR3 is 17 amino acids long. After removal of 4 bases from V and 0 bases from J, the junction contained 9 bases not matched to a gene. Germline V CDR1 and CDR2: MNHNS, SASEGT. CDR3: CASSGVLQGVSNQPQHF. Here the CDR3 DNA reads TGTGCCAGCAGTGGAGTGTTGCAGGGGGTTAGCAATCAGCCCCAGCATTTT.

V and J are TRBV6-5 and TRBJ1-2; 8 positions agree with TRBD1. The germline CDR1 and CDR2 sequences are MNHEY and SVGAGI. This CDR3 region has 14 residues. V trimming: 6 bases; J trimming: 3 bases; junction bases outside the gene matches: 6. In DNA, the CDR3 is TGTGCCAGCAGCCGGACAGGGACTGACTATGGCTACACCTTC. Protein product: CASSRTGTDYGYTF.

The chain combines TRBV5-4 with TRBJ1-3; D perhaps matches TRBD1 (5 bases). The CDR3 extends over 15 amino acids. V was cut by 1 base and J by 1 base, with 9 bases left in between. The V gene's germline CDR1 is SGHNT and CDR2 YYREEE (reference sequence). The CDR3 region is CASSLPGSSGNTIYF. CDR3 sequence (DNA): TGTGCCAGCAGCTTGCCAGGGTCTTCTGGAAACACCATATATTTT.

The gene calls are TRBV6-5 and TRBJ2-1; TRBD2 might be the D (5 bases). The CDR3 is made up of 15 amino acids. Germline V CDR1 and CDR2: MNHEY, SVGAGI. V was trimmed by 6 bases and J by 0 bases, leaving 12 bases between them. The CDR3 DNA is TGTGCCAGCAGCCCCAAGCGGAGCTCCTACAATGAGCAGTTCTTC. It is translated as CASSPKRSSYNEQFF.

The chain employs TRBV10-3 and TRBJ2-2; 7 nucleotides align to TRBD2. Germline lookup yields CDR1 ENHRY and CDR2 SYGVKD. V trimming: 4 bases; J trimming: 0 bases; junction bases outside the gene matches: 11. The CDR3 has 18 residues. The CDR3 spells CAISGWRGSGSNTGELFF. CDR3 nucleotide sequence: TGTGCCATCAGTGGTTGGCGGGGGAGCGGGTCGAACACCGGGGAGCTGTTTTTT.

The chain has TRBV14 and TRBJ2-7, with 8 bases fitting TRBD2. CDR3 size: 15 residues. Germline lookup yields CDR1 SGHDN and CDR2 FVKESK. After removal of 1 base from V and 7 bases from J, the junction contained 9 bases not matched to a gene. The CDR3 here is CASSQVTGGRREQYF. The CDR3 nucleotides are TGTGCCAGCAGCCAAGTGACGGGAGGGCGGAGGGAGCAGTACTTC.

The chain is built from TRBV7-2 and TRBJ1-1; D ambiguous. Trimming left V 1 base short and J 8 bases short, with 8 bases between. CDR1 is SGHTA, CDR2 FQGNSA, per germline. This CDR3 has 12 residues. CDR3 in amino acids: CASSLVWREAFF. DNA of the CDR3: TGTGCCAGCAGCTTAGTTTGGAGGGAAGCTTTCTTT.

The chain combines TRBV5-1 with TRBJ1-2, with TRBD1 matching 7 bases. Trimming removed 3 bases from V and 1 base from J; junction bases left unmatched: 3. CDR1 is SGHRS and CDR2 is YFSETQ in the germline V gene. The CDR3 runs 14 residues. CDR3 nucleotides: TGCGCCAGCAGCTCAGGGGGAGATAACTATGGCTACACCTTC. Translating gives CASSSGGDNYGYTF.

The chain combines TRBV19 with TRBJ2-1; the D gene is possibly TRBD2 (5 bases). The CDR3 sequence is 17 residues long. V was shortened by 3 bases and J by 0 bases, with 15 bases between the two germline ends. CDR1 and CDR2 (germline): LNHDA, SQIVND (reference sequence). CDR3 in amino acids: CASSIQVSTSSYNEQFF. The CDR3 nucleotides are TGTGCCAGTAGTATCCAGGTGTCCACTAGCTCCTACAATGAGCAGTTCTTC. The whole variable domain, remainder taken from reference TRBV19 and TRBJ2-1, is DGGITQSPKYLFRKEGQNVTLSCEQNLNHDAMYWYRQDPGQGLRLIYYSQIVNDFQKGDIAEGYSVSREKKESFPLTVTSAQKNPTAFYLCASSIQVSTSSYNEQFFGPGTRLTVL.

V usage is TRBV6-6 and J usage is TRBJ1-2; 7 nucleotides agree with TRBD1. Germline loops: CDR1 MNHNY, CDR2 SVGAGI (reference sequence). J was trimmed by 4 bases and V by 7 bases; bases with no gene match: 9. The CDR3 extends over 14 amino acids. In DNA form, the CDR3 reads TGTGCCAGCACATTGACAGGGCAAGCCTATGGCTACACCTTC. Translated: CASTLTGQAYGYTF.

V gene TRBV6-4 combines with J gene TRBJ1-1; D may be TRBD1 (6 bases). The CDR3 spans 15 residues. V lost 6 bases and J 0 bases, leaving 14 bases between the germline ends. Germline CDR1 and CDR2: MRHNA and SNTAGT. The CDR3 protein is CASRSEQGLNTEAFF. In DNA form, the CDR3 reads TGTGCCAGCAGGAGCGAACAGGGCCTGAACACTGAAGCTTTCTTT.

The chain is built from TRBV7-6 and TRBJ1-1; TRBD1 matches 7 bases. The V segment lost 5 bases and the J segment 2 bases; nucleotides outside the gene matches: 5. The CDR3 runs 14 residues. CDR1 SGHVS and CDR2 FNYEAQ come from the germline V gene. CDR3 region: CASSQQGPNTEAFF. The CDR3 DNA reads TGTGCCAGCAGCCAACAGGGGCCAAACACTGAAGCTTTCTTT. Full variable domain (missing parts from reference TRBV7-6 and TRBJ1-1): GAGVSQSPRYKVTKRGQDVALRCDPISGHVSLYWYRQALGQGPEFLTYFNYEAQQDKSGLPNDRFSAERPEGSISTLTIQRTEQRDSAMYRCASSQQGPNTEAFFGQGTRLTVV.

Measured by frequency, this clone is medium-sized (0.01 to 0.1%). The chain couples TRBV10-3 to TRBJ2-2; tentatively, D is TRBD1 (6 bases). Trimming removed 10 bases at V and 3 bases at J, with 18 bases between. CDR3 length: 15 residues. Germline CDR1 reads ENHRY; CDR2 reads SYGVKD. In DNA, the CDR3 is TGTGCCACCGTGGCCGGGACACTTTACACCGGGGAGCTGTTTTTT. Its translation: CATVAGTLYTGELFF.

The CDR3 is CASSQEGSGSIYEQFF. In nucleotides, the CDR3 is TGCGCCAGCAGCCAAGAGGGTAGCGGGAGTATTTATGAGCAGTTCTTC. The V call is TRBV4-3, the J call TRBJ2-1, with TRBD2 matching 9 bases. Trimming removed 0 bases from V and 8 bases from J; junction bases left unmatched: 8. The CDR3 length is 16 residues. The germline gives CDR1 LGHNA, CDR2 YSLEER.